This passage covers 10 T cell receptor beta chains from one sample sequenced in a study of blood T cell repertoires in COVID-19. Produced via immunoSEQ multiplex PCR; TCRdb's table is partial and in-frame only. Found here are some 220,000 clones, around four fifths of them singletons; the top ten hold about 5.6%. The source material was peripheral blood. The receptors shown here come from a woman in her 70s with COVID-19, enrolled during active disease.

This clone was found once. This chain links TRBV2 with TRBJ2-7; TRBD1 agrees at 7 bases. The J segment lost 7 bases and the V segment lost 7 bases, leaving 13 bases of the junction unmatched. Germline CDR1 SNHLY, CDR2 FYNNEI. The CDR3 runs 14 residues. CDR3 coding DNA: TGTGCCAGCATCCCGACAGGGCAATCTGATGAGCAGTACTTC. It is translated as CASIPTGQSDEQYF.

This clone was seen once. This chain links TRBV7-9 with TRBJ1-2, with 8 positions matching TRBD1. The CDR3 has 14 amino acids. Per germline, CDR1 SEHNR and CDR2 FQNEAQ (reference sequence). V lost 6 bases to trimming and J lost 7 bases; unmatched junction nucleotides: 10. The CDR3 DNA reads TGTGCCAGCAGTTACCTGACAGGGGTCGGTGGCTACACCTTC. The encoded protein is CASSYLTGVGGYTF.

The rearrangement uses TRBV7-2 and TRBJ1-5; D possibly corresponds to TRBD1 (6 bases). Germline assignment: CDR1 SGHTA and CDR2 FQGNSA. Trimming shortened V by 5 bases and J by 3 bases, and 23 bases separated the two germline ends. The CDR3 consists of 18 residues. CDR3 sequence (DNA): TGTGCCAGCAGCCCGCGGAATACAGGGTTGGGGGACAATCAGCCCCAGCATTTT. It specifies CASSPRNTGLGDNQPQHF.

CDR3 loop: CASSHDRSNYGYTF. CDR3 coding DNA: TGCGCCAGCAGCCACGACAGGTCCAACTATGGCTACACCTTC. The gene calls are TRBV4-1 and TRBJ1-2; weak D call: TRBD1 (6 bases). The CDR3 spans 14 residues. Germline V lookup: CDR1 MGHRA, CDR2 YSYEKL. V lost 3 bases to trimming and J lost 2 bases, with 10 bases between them.

This rearrangement joins TRBV6-5 to TRBJ1-1; possibly TRBD1 for D (5 bases). Per the germline V gene, CDR1 is MNHEY and CDR2 is SVGAGI. The CDR3 is made up of 15 amino acids. With 4 bases removed from V and 1 base from J, the gap between germline ends came to 13 bases. CDR3 sequence reads: CASSFRVTANTEAFF. CDR3 sequence (DNA): TGTGCCAGCAGTTTCAGGGTAACGGCGAACACTGAAGCTTTCTTT.

The chain recombines TRBV5-4 with TRBJ1-2; TRBD1 aligns across 8 bases. This CDR3 has 14 residues. CDR1 SGHNT and CDR2 YYREEE come from the germline V gene (reference sequence). Trimming took 6 bases from V and 6 from J; bases not matched to a gene: 10. The CDR3, as DNA: TGTGCCAGCACCACGGTGGACAGGGCTAATGGCTACACCTTC. Translating it yields CASTTVDRANGYTF.

The genes are TRBV5-1 and TRBJ2-7; 9 nucleotides line up with TRBD2. The J segment lost 2 bases and the V segment lost 6 bases, leaving 6 bases of the junction unmatched. This CDR3 contains 14 residues. Germline V gene lookup returns CDR1 SGHRS and CDR2 YFSETQ. CDR3 DNA: TGCGCCAGCAAGGGCCTAGCGGGGACCTACGAGCAGTACTTC. This gives the protein CASKGLAGTYEQYF.

The chain employs TRBV7-2 and TRBJ2-5, with 8 bases matching TRBD1. Unmatched junction bases numbered 7, after V lost 2 bases and J lost 11 bases. Germline V CDR1 and CDR2: SGHTA, FQGNSA. This CDR3 comprises 13 residues. DNA of the CDR3: TGTGCCAGCAGCTTAATTCAGCAGGGGGCGCAGTACTTC. Protein sequence: CASSLIQQGAQYF.

The chain links TRBV2 to TRBJ2-5; the D gene is possibly TRBD1 (7 bases). V was shortened by 6 bases and J by 5 bases, with 16 bases between the two germline ends. CDR1 is SNHLY, CDR2 FYNNEI, per germline. This CDR3 contains 14 residues. CDR3 DNA: TGTGCCAGCAGCAACAGGGGAGGACAGGAGACCCAGTACTTC. This encodes CASSNRGGQETQYF.

The chain employs TRBV2 and TRBJ2-7; weak D call: TRBD2 (5 bases). The V end was cut by 4 bases, the J end by 6 bases, with 16 bases between. Germline V gives CDR1 SNHLY, CDR2 FYNNEI. The CDR3 length is 14 residues. In DNA form, the CDR3 reads TGTGCCAGCAGTGTTATTGGGATCCGGGGCGAGCAGTACTTC. This gives the protein CASSVIGIRGEQYF.